A single sample is the source of the 23 T cell receptor beta chains below, sequenced in a study of blood T cell repertoires in COVID-19. The method was immunoSEQ multiplex PCR; TCRdb's version includes in-frame clones alone and lacks a portion of them. The sample shows about 390,000 clones, more than 70% of them seen only once. The source material was peripheral blood. These receptors all come from a woman aged 55-69 years with COVID-19, enrolled during active disease.

The V gene is TRBV7-8, the J gene TRBJ2-5, with D possibly being TRBD1 (5 bases). In germline, CDR1 is SGHVS, CDR2 FQNEAQ. Trimming pared 6 bases from V and 5 bases from J, leaving 16 bases between. CDR3 size: 14 residues. The CDR3 region is CASSQRTRQETQYF. Written as DNA, the CDR3 is TGTGCCAGCAGTCAACGAACACGACAGGAGACCCAGTACTTC.

Remarks on this clone: Germline and junction disagree at one end, which may indicate a read error. V usage is TRBV28 and J usage is TRBJ2-2, with a weak D call TRBD1 (7 bases). This CDR3 spans 17 amino acids. CDR1 and CDR2 (germline): MDHEN, SYDVKM. CDR3 DNA: TGTGCCAGCACTTTAGCAGGGGCAGGGGGGATCACCGGGGAGCTGTTTTTT. Translated: CASTLAGAGGITGELFF.

This chain connects TRBV5-1 to TRBJ2-5, with 8 positions matching TRBD1. V lost 4 bases, J lost 1 base, and 3 bases stayed unmatched. CDR3 length: 14 amino acids. Germline V CDR1 and CDR2: SGHRS, YFSETQ. The CDR3 nucleotides are TGCGCCAGCAGCCGCGGACAGGGCCAAGAGACCCAGTACTTC. The encoded protein is CASSRGQGQETQYF.

The chain is built from TRBV18 and TRBJ1-6; TRBD1 is a possible D gene (6 bases). CDR1 is KGHSH, CDR2 LQKENI, per germline. V lost 0 bases and J 7 bases, leaving 16 bases between the germline ends. This CDR3 comprises 17 residues. The CDR3 DNA reads as TGTGCCAGCTCACCACCGGGGGTCAGGGGCAACAATTCACCCCTCCACTTT. Protein sequence: CASSPPGVRGNNSPLHF.

The genes are TRBV28 and TRBJ1-1; 9 bases map to TRBD1. CDR3 length: 13 amino acids. The J segment lost 7 bases and the V segment lost 5 bases, leaving 5 bases of the junction unmatched. Germline CDR1 reads MDHEN; CDR2 reads SYDVKM. CDR3 residues: CASSLPDRGEAFF. CDR3 nucleotides: TGTGCCAGCAGTCTGCCGGACAGGGGTGAAGCTTTCTTT.

A single count supports this clone. V gene TRBV9 combines with J gene TRBJ2-1, with D maybe TRBD2 (5 bases). Germline V gives CDR1 SGDLS, CDR2 YYNGEE. Trimming took 0 bases from V and 4 from J, leaving 14 bases between them. The CDR3 runs 16 residues. Here the CDR3 reads CASSVAGRGRYNEQFF. DNA of the CDR3: TGTGCCAGCAGCGTAGCTGGCCGGGGAAGATACAATGAGCAGTTCTTC.

The V and J genes are TRBV30 and TRBJ1-4; perhaps TRBD1 as D (5 bases). CDR3 length: 14 amino acids. V gave up 3 bases and J gave up 3 bases, with 11 bases separating them. Germline loops: CDR1 GTSNPN, CDR2 SVGIG (reference sequence). The CDR3, as DNA: TGTGCCTGGAGGGTCGCGGGGGCTAATGAAAAACTGTTTTTT. It translates to CAWRVAGANEKLFF.

V and J are TRBV6-4 and TRBJ1-2; D possibly corresponds to TRBD1 (6 bases). Germline CDR1 is MRHNA and CDR2 is SNTAGT. Trimming left V 5 bases short and J 7 bases short, with 17 bases between. This CDR3 is built from 14 residues. For the CDR3, the DNA is TGTGCCAGCAGTAGCCTGGGACATGGAAGTGGCTACACCTTC. It yields the protein CASSSLGHGSGYTF.

The chain has TRBV5-1 and TRBJ2-5; possibly TRBD2 for D (6 bases). The germline V gene encodes CDR1 SGHRS and CDR2 YFSETQ. The CDR3 is 13 amino acids. Trimming took off 3 bases at V and 2 bases at J, with 8 bases between the two ends. CDR3 sequence: CASSWRGQETQYF. CDR3 coding DNA: TGCGCCAGCAGCTGGAGGGGACAAGAGACCCAGTACTTC. The full variable domain, with the rest looked up from reference TRBV5-1 and TRBJ2-5, is KAGVTQTPRYLIKTRGQQVTLSCSPISGHRSVSWYQQTPGQGLQFLFEYFSETQRNKGNFPGRFSGRQFSNSRSEMNVSTLELGDSALYLCASSWRGQETQYFGPGTRLLVL.

The chain carries TRBV19 and TRBJ1-5; D not certain. Between the trimmed V and J ends, which lost 7 bases and 3 bases, there was a span of 10 bases. CDR3 size: 13 residues. Germline CDR1 is LNHDA and CDR2 is SQIVND (reference sequence). CDR3 region: CASKDSPNQPQHF. For the CDR3, the DNA is TGTGCCAGTAAGGATAGCCCCAATCAGCCCCAGCATTTT.

V is TRBV11-3 and J is TRBJ2-7; 8 positions match TRBD1. The germline CDR1 and CDR2 sequences are SGHNT and YENEEA. The CDR3 runs to 15 residues. Trimming cost V 2 bases and J 3 bases; bases outside gene matches: 6. The CDR3 here is CASSLRTGILYEQYF. DNA of the CDR3: TGTGCCAGCAGCTTACGGACAGGGATCCTCTACGAGCAGTACTTC. The whole variable domain, filled in from reference TRBV11-3 and TRBJ2-7, reads EAGVVQSPRYKIIEKKQPVAFWCNPISGHNTLYWYLQNLGQGPELLIRYENEEAVDDSQLPKDRFSAERLKGVDSTLKIQPAELGDSAVYLCASSLRTGILYEQYFGPGTRLTVT.

In regard to this clone: Other DNA sequences of this sample code for an identical CDR3. The gene calls are TRBV18 and TRBJ1-5, with TRBD1 matching 8 bases. Germline V gives CDR1 KGHSH, CDR2 LQKENI. V dropped 5 bases and J dropped 6; count of bases not matched to a gene: 6. The CDR3 totals 14 residues. In DNA form, the CDR3 reads TGTGCCAGCTCATCACAGGGGGAAGGTCAGCCCCAGCATTTT. Translation gives CASSSQGEGQPQHF. Filled out from reference TRBV18 and TRBJ1-5, the complete variable domain reads NAGVMQNPRHLVRRRGQEARLRCSPMKGHSHVYWYRQLPEEGLKFMVYLQKENIIDESGMPKERFSAEFPKEGPSILRIQQVVRGDSAAYFCASSSQGEGQPQHFGDGTRLSIL.

J is TRBJ1-5 and V is TRBV4-2, with 8 bases aligning to TRBD1. Germline V CDR1 and CDR2: LGHNA, YNFKEQ. With V trimmed by 4 bases and J by 3 bases, 5 bases remained unmatched. This CDR3 is 15 amino acids long. CDR3 bases: TGTGCCAGCAGCCCGGCGGGACAGGCCAATCAGCCCCAGCATTTT. Translation: CASSPAGQANQPQHF.

The chain links TRBV10-3 to TRBJ2-4, with 8 bases that match TRBD1. CDR3 length: 14 residues. Losses at the gene ends were 5 bases for V and 9 bases for J; bases not matched to a gene: 9. Germline CDR1 ENHRY, CDR2 SYGVKD. CDR3 coding DNA: TGTGCCATCAGTCCAGGGGGCAGGGTTGCCATTCAGTACTTC. Translation gives CAISPGGRVAIQYF.

This clone was seen more than once but under ten times. The chain couples TRBV11-2 to TRBJ2-5; TRBD1 agrees at 10 bases. V lost 6 bases to trimming and J lost 5 bases; unmatched junction nucleotides: 6. The germline CDR1 and CDR2 sequences are SGHAT and FQNNGV. The CDR3 length is 14 residues. CDR3 DNA sequence: TGTGCCAGCAGTCAGGGACAGGGGTGGGAGACCCAGTACTTC. The encoded protein is CASSQGQGWETQYF.

This chain links TRBV7-9 with TRBJ1-2; D uncertain. Trimming left V 2 bases short and J 4 bases short, with 11 bases between. CDR1 SEHNR and CDR2 FQNEAQ come from the germline V gene (reference sequence). The CDR3 contains 14 residues. CDR3 sequence reads: CASSLTPSGYGYTF. The CDR3 DNA is TGTGCCAGCAGCTTAACCCCCTCCGGCTATGGCTACACCTTC.

V and J are TRBV5-5 and TRBJ2-7, with 8 bases aligning to TRBD2. The V gene's germline CDR1 is SGHKS and CDR2 YYEKEE (reference sequence). V lost 0 bases, J lost 2 bases, and 4 bases stayed unmatched. The CDR3 contains 15 residues. CDR3 in DNA: TGTGCCAGCAGCTTGGTAGCGGGACCAACCTACGAGCAGTACTTC. Its protein product is CASSLVAGPTYEQYF.

The chain uses TRBV28 and TRBJ1-6; D call uncertain. CDR1 and CDR2 from the germline V gene are MDHEN and SYDVKM. CDR3 size: 12 residues. The V end lost 4 bases, the J end lost 12 bases, and 10 bases lay between the germline ends. Here the CDR3 reads CASSSPERPLHF. The CDR3 DNA is TGTGCCAGCAGTTCACCCGAGCGACCCCTCCACTTT.

This clone was counted a few times. This rearrangement joins TRBV5-1 to TRBJ2-7; 7 bases align to TRBD1. V shed 1 base, J shed 5 bases, and the junction held 3 bases outside the gene matches. The CDR3 extends over 13 amino acids. CDR1 SGHRS and CDR2 YFSETQ come from the germline V gene. The CDR3 DNA follows: TGCGCCAGCAGCTTGACAGGGGCCCACGAGCAGTACTTC. This gives the protein CASSLTGAHEQYF.

The chain has TRBV15 and TRBJ2-7; 7 bases are a match to TRBD1. The trim removed 0 bases at V and 3 bases at J, leaving 5 bases unmatched. This CDR3 has 15 residues. CDR1 LNHNV and CDR2 YYDKDF come from the germline V gene (reference sequence). The CDR3 reads CATSREVRDSYEQYF. Written as DNA, the CDR3 is TGTGCCACCAGCAGAGAAGTCCGGGACAGCTACGAGCAGTACTTC.

The CDR3 protein is CASSYYSRGRGTEAFF. CDR3 nucleotides: TGTGCCAGCAGTTACTACTCTCGAGGGAGGGGGACTGAAGCTTTCTTT. The chain recombines TRBV6-5 with TRBJ1-1; possibly TRBD1 for D (6 bases). The CDR3 extends over 16 amino acids. The germline V gene has CDR1 MNHEY and CDR2 SVGAGI. Between the trimmed V and J ends, which lost 1 base and 5 bases, there was a span of 17 bases.

This clone was seen at least ten times. J is TRBJ2-2 and V is TRBV3-1 (or the pseudogene TRBV3-2), with 12 positions matching TRBD2. Germline V gives CDR1 LGHDT, CDR2 YNNKEL (reference sequence). V was clipped by 0 bases and J by 1 base; unmatched bases: 6. The CDR3 has 19 residues. The CDR3 spells CASSQDSGLAGRNTGELFF. The CDR3 nucleotides are TGTGCCAGCAGCCAAGATTCCGGACTAGCGGGGCGGAACACCGGGGAGCTGTTTTTT.

This clone turned up a few times. The CDR3 nucleotides are TGTGCCACCAGCAGAGACGGTCTATATGGCTACACCTTC. Translating it yields CATSRDGLYGYTF. The chain employs TRBV15 and TRBJ1-2; D is ambiguous. The CDR3 covers 13 residues. V was cut by 0 bases and J by 5 bases, with 7 bases left in between. Germline values: CDR1 LNHNV, CDR2 YYDKDF (reference sequence).